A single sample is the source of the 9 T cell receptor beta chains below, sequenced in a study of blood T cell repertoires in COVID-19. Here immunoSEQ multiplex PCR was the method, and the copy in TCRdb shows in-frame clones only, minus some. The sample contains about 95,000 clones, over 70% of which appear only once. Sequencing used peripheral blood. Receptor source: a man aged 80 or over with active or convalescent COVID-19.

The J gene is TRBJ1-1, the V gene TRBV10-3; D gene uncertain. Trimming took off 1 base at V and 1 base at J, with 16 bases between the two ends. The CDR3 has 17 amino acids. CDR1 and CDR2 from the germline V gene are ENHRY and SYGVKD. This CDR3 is CAISEFHPAEGNTEAFF. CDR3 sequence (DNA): TGTGCCATCAGTGAGTTTCACCCGGCAGAGGGGAACACTGAAGCTTTCTTT.

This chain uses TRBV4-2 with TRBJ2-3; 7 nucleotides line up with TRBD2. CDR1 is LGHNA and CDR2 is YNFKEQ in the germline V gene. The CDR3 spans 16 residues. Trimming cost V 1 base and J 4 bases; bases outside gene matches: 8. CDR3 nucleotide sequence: TGTGCCAGCAGCCAAGTCAGCGGGGCCCCAGCAGATACGCAGTATTTT. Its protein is CASSQVSGAPADTQYF.

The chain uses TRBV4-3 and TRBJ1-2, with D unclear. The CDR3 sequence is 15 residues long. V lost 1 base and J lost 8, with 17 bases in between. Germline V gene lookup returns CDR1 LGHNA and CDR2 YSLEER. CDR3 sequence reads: CASSQGESVVGGYTF. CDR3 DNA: TGCGCCAGCAGCCAAGGAGAATCCGTCGTGGGCGGCTACACCTTC.

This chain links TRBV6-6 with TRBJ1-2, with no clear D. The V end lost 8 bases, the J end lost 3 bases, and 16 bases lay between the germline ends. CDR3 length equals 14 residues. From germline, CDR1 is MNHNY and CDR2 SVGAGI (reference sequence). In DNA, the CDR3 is TGTGCCAGCCACTTTTGGAGGACTGACTATGGCTACACCTTC. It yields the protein CASHFWRTDYGYTF.

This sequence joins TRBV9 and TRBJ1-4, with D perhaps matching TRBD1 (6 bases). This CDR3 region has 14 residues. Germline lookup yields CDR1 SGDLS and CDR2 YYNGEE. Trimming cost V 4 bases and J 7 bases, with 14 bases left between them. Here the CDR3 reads CASSPAGGSEKLFF. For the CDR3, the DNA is TGTGCCAGCAGCCCCGCTGGGGGCAGTGAAAAACTGTTTTTT.

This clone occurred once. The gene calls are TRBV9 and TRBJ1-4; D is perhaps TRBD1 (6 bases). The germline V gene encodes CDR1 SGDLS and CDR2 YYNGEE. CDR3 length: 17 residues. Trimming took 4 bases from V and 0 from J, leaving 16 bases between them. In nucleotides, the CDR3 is TGTGCCAGCAGCCCTAGCGGGGGCAAGGCAACTAATGAAAAACTGTTTTTT. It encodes CASSPSGGKATNEKLFF.

CDR3 in amino acids: CASSQGLGPWGYTF. In nucleotides, the CDR3 is TGTGCCAGCAGCCAGGGGTTGGGGCCCTGGGGCTACACCTTC. The V gene is TRBV5-5, the J gene TRBJ1-2; possible D gene TRBD1, 6 bases. The ends were cut back, 4 bases at V and 8 bases at J, with 18 bases in the middle. The CDR3 has 14 amino acids. Germline values: CDR1 SGHKS, CDR2 YYEKEE (reference sequence).

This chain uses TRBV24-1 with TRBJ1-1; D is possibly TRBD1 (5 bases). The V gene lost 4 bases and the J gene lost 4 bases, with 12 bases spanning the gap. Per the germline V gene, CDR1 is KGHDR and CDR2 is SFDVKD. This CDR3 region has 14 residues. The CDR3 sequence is CATSDPKRGTEAFF. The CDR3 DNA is TGTGCCACCAGTGACCCCAAAAGGGGCACTGAAGCTTTCTTT.

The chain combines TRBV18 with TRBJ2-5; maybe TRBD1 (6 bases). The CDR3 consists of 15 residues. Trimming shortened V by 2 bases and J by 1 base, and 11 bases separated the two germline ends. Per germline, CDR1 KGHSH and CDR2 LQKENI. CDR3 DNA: TGTGCCAGCTCACCAGGGGCAGGGGTCCAAGAGACCCAGTACTTC. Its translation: CASSPGAGVQETQYF.